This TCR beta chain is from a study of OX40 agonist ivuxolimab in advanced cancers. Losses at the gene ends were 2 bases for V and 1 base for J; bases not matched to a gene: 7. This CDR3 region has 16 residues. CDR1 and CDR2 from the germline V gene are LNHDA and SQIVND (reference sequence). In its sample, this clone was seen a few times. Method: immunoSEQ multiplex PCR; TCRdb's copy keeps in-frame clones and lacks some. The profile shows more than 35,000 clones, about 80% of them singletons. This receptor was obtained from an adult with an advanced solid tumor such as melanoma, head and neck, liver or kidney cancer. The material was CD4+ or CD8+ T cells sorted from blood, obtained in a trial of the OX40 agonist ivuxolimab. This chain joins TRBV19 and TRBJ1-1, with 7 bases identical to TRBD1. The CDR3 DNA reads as TGTGCCAGTAGTATATTTCCGGACAGGAGGAACACTGAAGCTTTCTTT. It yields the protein CASSIFPDRRNTEAFF.